This TCR beta chain was sequenced in a study of blood T cell repertoires in COVID-19. Germline V gene lookup returns CDR1 SGDLS and CDR2 YYNGEE. The V and J ends lost 0 bases and 5 bases, in that order; junction bases with no gene match: 4. The CDR3 has 14 residues. TCRdb keeps only in-frame clones here, not all; method: immunoSEQ multiplex PCR. The sample lists 250,000 to 350,000 clones, about nine tenths occurring once. This TCR came from a woman under 40 with COVID-19, enrolled during active disease. The sequencing input was peripheral blood. The chain uses TRBV9 and TRBJ2-7, with 8 bases lining up with TRBD1. The CDR3 coding sequence is TGTGCCAGCAGCGTAGCTGACAGGGGCCACGAGCAGTACTTC. It codes for CASSVADRGHEQYF. The variable domain in full, completed from reference TRBV9 and TRBJ2-7, reads DSGVTQTPKHLITATGQRVTLRCSPRSGDLSVYWYQQSLDQGLQFLIQYYNGEERAKGNILERFSAQQFPDLHSELNLSSLELGDSALYFCASSVADRGHEQYFGPGTRLTVT.